This TCR beta chain appears in the sequencing data of a study of T cell responses to AZD1222 COVID-19 vaccine. Notes on the study in general: Just five to seven AZD1222 recipients tested seropositive at baseline.

V gave up 8 bases and J gave up 5 bases; unmatched junction bases: 9. CDR1 and CDR2 from the germline V gene are SGHTA and FQGNSA. The CDR3 sequence is 16 residues long. Regarding this clone: No antigen is known for it.

The repertoire was sequenced with immunoSEQ multiplex PCR; TCRdb's copy has only in-frame clones and lacks some. The data contain about 70,000 clones, 84% of them singletons. The receptor was derived from an adult in good health. The V gene is TRBV7-2, the J gene TRBJ2-3; 14 bases align to TRBD2. The specimen comprised peripheral blood, sampled on day 0 of AZD1222 vaccination. CDR3 DNA sequence: TGTGCCAGCGTCAACGGACTAGCGGGGGGCAGAGATACGCAGTATTTT. It translates to CASVNGLAGGRDTQYF.